This TCR beta chain was recovered during a study of tumor-infiltrating lymphocytes in oesophageal squamous cell carcinoma. TCRdb re-called the PCR reads with MiXCR, one entry per CDR3 protein. Among roughly 20,000 distinct CDR3 sequences listed, 45% to 50% were seen once. V was shortened by 7 bases and J by 0 bases, with 13 bases between the two germline ends. This CDR3 is built from 15 residues. Germline CDR1 and CDR2: SGHTA and FQGNSA. The chain employs TRBV7-2 and TRBJ2-1; D might be TRBD2 (5 bases). Sequenced sample: esophageal tumor tissue. This clonotype was sampled from a male donor with esophageal squamous cell carcinoma. The CDR3 region has the DNA TGTGCCAGCAATCTAGCCGGAAGCTCCTACAATGAGCAGTTCTTC. Translating gives CASNLAGSSYNEQFF. The full variable domain, completed using reference TRBV7-2 and TRBJ2-1, is GAGVSQSPSNKVTEKGKDVELRCDPISGHTALYWYRQSLGQGLEFLIYFQGNSAPDKSGLPSDRFSAERTGGSVSTLTIQRTQQEDSAVYLCASNLAGSSYNEQFFGPGTRLTVL.